What follows are 28 T cell receptor beta chains derived from one specimen sequenced in a study of tumor-infiltrating lymphocytes in glioblastoma multiforme. TCR beta libraries were built from RNA through three nested multiplex PCR rounds using modified ARM-PCR. TCRdb recomputed calls from the multiplex PCR reads with MiXCR, one row per CDR3 protein. The sample holds around 33,000 distinct CDR3 sequences, 60% to 75% seen once. The sample taken for sequencing was brain tumor tissue. These receptor sequences come from a male donor with glioblastoma.

Worth noting for this clonotype: A much larger clone lies a single base off, so this may be a read error. The CDR3 does not close with the conserved phenylalanine or tryptophan, likely indicating a read error. The rearrangement links TRBV5-1 to TRBJ2-3; 10 bases line up with TRBD2. Germline lookup yields CDR1 SGHRS and CDR2 YFSETQ. The CDR3 has 16 residues. Losses at the gene ends were 1 base for V and 4 bases for J; bases not matched to a gene: 6. CDR3: CASSLFSSGSPDTQYS. As DNA, the CDR3 is TGCGCCAGCAGCTTGTTCTCTAGCGGGAGTCCAGATACGCAGTATTCT.

In this sample, this clonotype turned up a few times. This chain links TRBV12-3 or TRBV12-4 with TRBJ1-5; tentative D call: TRBD1 (5 bases). Trimming removed 5 bases from V and 10 bases from J, with 15 bases in between. There are 13 residues in the CDR3. Here the CDR3 DNA reads TGTGCCAGCAGTGCGGCAGGGATGGTACCCCAGCATTTT. Translation gives CASSAAGMVPQHF.

In its sample, this clonotype was seen many times. The rearrangement uses TRBV6-5 and TRBJ2-7; weak D call: TRBD2 (6 bases). The CDR3 spans 14 residues. Germline V lookup: CDR1 MNHEY, CDR2 SVGAGI. The V and J ends lost 5 bases and 0 bases respectively, with 11 bases between them. This CDR3 is CASSLGTYSYEQYF. The CDR3 DNA reads as TGTGCCAGCAGTCTAGGGACTTACTCCTACGAGCAGTACTTC.

The chain links TRBV6-4 to TRBJ2-7; TRBD1 might be the D (7 bases). Looked up from germline, CDR1 is MRHNA and CDR2 is SNTAGT. CDR3 length: 17 amino acids. CDR3 bases: TGTACCATTATGGACAGGCTGCGGGAAGGGATCTCCTACGAGCAGTACTTC. This gives the protein CTIMDRLREGISYEQYF.

This clonotype was seen repeatedly, ten times or more. V and J are TRBV7-3 and TRBJ2-1; D not resolved. The V gene lost 5 bases and the J gene lost 7 bases, with 21 bases spanning the gap. Germline CDR1 and CDR2: SGHTA and FQGTGA. The CDR3 spans 16 residues. This CDR3 is CASSPPGSRHANEQFF. As DNA, the CDR3 is TGTGCCAGCAGCCCACCCGGATCCCGGCACGCTAATGAGCAGTTCTTC.

In the case of this clonotype: The junction differs from germline at one of its ends, possibly a read error. The V gene is TRBV20-1, the J gene TRBJ2-3, with 7 bases matching TRBD2. The CDR3 is 14 amino acids. CDR1 and CDR2 (germline): DFQATT, SNEGSKA (reference sequence). The CDR3 DNA reads TGCAGAGCTAAGCCGGGGCTAGCGGTAGATACGCAATATTTT. Amino acids: CRAKPGLAVDTQYF.

This clonotype was recorded many times. This rearrangement joins TRBV29-1 to TRBJ1-5, with D hard to call. Trimming shortened V by 5 bases and J by 7 bases, and 18 bases separated the two germline ends. CDR3 length equals 14 residues. Germline V lookup: CDR1 SQVTM, CDR2 ANQGSEA. The CDR3, as DNA: TGCAGCGTTTCTAAGGGTGTAGGACTCCAGCCCCAGCATTTT. Translation: CSVSKGVGLQPQHF.

This clonotype was found many times. The V gene is TRBV12-3 or TRBV12-4, the J gene TRBJ2-5; TRBD2 matches at 9 bases. The CDR3 totals 16 residues. The V gene end was trimmed by 2 bases and the J gene end by 7 bases; junction bases not matched to a gene: 11. CDR3 in DNA: TGTGCCAGCAGTTTAAGTGCGGGAGGGTCGGGTGGGACCCAGTACTTC. Protein product: CASSLSAGGSGGTQYF.

A single count supports this clonotype. A read error may explain this, as a much larger clone is one base away. The V gene is TRBV5-1, the J gene TRBJ2-5; tentatively, D is TRBD2 (5 bases). The CDR3 totals 15 residues. Germline lookup yields CDR1 SGHRS and CDR2 YFSETQ. Trimming removed 0 bases at V and 6 bases at J, with 15 bases between. The DNA of the CDR3 is TGCGCCAGCAGCTTGGAGCCCCATCGGGAAAAGACCCAGTACTTC. This gives the protein CASSLEPHREKTQYF.

Note on this clonotype: A junction end diverges from the germline sequence, so it may reflect a read error. J is TRBJ1-1 and V is TRBV20-1; D not resolved. The germline V gene has CDR1 DFQATT and CDR2 SNEGSKA (reference sequence). This CDR3 has 11 residues. CDR3 protein: CSARLNTEASF. The CDR3, as DNA: TGCAGTGCTCGCCTGAACACTGAAGCTTCCTTT.

As regards this clonotype: The final CDR3 position lacks the conserved phenylalanine or tryptophan, pointing to a likely read error. The genes are TRBV5-1 and TRBJ2-1; 13 bases are a match to TRBD2. In germline, CDR1 is SGHRS, CDR2 YFSETQ. This CDR3 comprises 15 residues. J lost 7 bases, V lost 4 bases, and 5 bases had no gene match. The CDR3 spells CASSTTSGGTNEQFS. CDR3 coding DNA: TGCGCCAGCAGCACGACTAGCGGGGGGACTAATGAGCAGTTCTCC.

Notes on this clonotype: Its ends do not fully match the called genes, so a read error is possible. The chain combines TRBV20-1 with TRBJ1-2, with 7 bases matching TRBD1. The germline CDR1 and CDR2 sequences are DFQATT and SNEGSKA (reference sequence). The CDR3 has 14 amino acids. CDR3 protein: CSARAAGGGYGYIF. CDR3 DNA: TGCAGTGCTAGGGCGGCAGGGGGTGGTTATGGCTACATCTTC.

About this clonotype: This is likely a read error, given that the CDR3 carries no conserved phenylalanine or tryptophan at its end. This CDR3 is CSALTSGTAYEQYL. The CDR3 DNA reads as TGCAGTGCCCTGACTAGCGGGACCGCTTACGAGCAGTACCTC. The rearrangement uses TRBV20-1 and TRBJ2-7; 11 bases align to TRBD2. The ends lost 6 bases at V and 4 bases at J; junction bases unmatched: 8. The CDR3 is 14 residues long. The V gene's germline CDR1 is DFQATT and CDR2 SNEGSKA (reference sequence).

CDR3 in amino acids: CASSPPGAPGTEAFF. The CDR3 DNA reads TGTGCCAGCAGCCCCCCCGGGGCTCCTGGGACTGAAGCTTTCTTT. The V and J genes are TRBV11-2 and TRBJ1-1; D perhaps matches TRBD1 (5 bases). The V end lost 5 bases, the J end lost 5 bases, and 18 bases lay between the germline ends. The germline V gene has CDR1 SGHAT and CDR2 FQNNGV. There are 15 residues in the CDR3. The full variable domain, with the rest looked up from reference TRBV11-2 and TRBJ1-1, is EAGVAQSPRYKIIEKRQSVAFWCNPISGHATLYWYQQILGQGPKLLIQFQNNGVVDDSQLPKDRFSAERLKGVDSTLKIQPAKLEDSAVYLCASSPPGAPGTEAFFGQGTRLTVV.

On this clonotype itself: The conserved phenylalanine or tryptophan is not found at the CDR3 terminus, so this likely reflects a read error. CDR3 protein: CASSLPLLAAGTVELFY. The DNA of the CDR3 is TGTGCCAGCAGCTTACCCCTGCTGGCGGCGGGCACCGTGGAGCTGTTTTAT. The V call is TRBV11-2, the J call TRBJ2-2, with a weak D call TRBD2 (5 bases). The germline CDR1 and CDR2 sequences are SGHAT and FQNNGV. This CDR3 spans 17 amino acids.

The chain carries TRBV11-1 and TRBJ1-1; D unclear. Germline V lookup: CDR1 SGHAT, CDR2 FQDESV (reference sequence). This CDR3 has 13 residues. In DNA, the CDR3 is TGTACTAGCATCCGAACCGACACGAGAGGAGCTTTCTTT. This encodes CTSIRTDTRGAFF.

Concerning this clonotype: The junction does not match germline at one end; this may be a read error. The CDR3 sequence is CSAPTLSGRAYFFYNERFF. DNA for the CDR3: TGCAGTGCTCCCACCCTCAGCGGGAGGGCCTACTTCTTCTACAATGAGCGGTTCTTC. The chain joins TRBV20-1 to TRBJ2-1; 10 bases are a match to TRBD2. The germline V gene encodes CDR1 DFQATT and CDR2 SNEGSKA (reference sequence). CDR3 length: 19 residues.

There are a few counts of this clonotype. This chain joins TRBV13 and TRBJ1-1; 7 bases map to TRBD1. V trimming: 5 bases; J trimming: 5 bases; junction bases outside the gene matches: 8. Germline V lookup: CDR1 PRHDT, CDR2 FYEKMQ (reference sequence). The CDR3 length is 14 residues. CDR3 sequence (DNA): TGTGCCAGCAGCCCGGGGAGGGGGCGGACTGAAGCTTTCTTT. It encodes CASSPGRGRTEAFF.

The V and J genes are TRBV20-1 and TRBJ1-6; unclear D gene. CDR1 and CDR2 (germline): DFQATT, SNEGSKA (reference sequence). V shed 1 base and J shed 13 bases, with 20 bases lying between them. The CDR3 covers 15 residues. In nucleotides, the CDR3 is TGCAGTGCTAGAGGGTGGGGTTCCGTGAATTTGCCCCTCCACTTT. Protein: CSARGWGSVNLPLHF.

A note on this clonotype: This is likely a read error, given that the CDR3 carries no conserved phenylalanine or tryptophan at its end. The DNA is omitted, as the CDR3 cannot be located on it reliably, and the CDR3 follows TCRdb's listing. This chain uses TRBV28 with TRBJ1-4. Germline CDR1 is MDHEN and CDR2 is SYDVKM. The CDR3 spans 11 residues, counting both ends. The chain's CDR3 is CASSFGRRLVL.

The CDR3 DNA is TGCGCCAGCAGCCCAACGTACTACTACTCTGGGTCCGACGTCCTGACTTTC. Its protein is CASSPTYYYSGSDVLTF. This chain connects TRBV5-1 to TRBJ2-6; no definite D call. From germline, CDR1 is SGHRS and CDR2 YFSETQ. Trimming pared 4 bases from V and 11 bases from J, leaving 25 bases between. The CDR3 extends over 17 amino acids.

This chain connects TRBV28 to TRBJ1-2, with D possibly TRBD1 on 5 matching bases. Trimming pared 6 bases from V and 7 bases from J, leaving 9 bases between. In germline, CDR1 is MDHEN, CDR2 SYDVKM. The CDR3 has 11 residues. CDR3 in amino acids: CASRDGTGYTF. CDR3 DNA: TGTGCCAGCAGGGACGGGACTGGCTACACCTTC.

By sample fraction, this clonotype is medium-sized. The V gene is TRBV5-5, the J gene TRBJ2-1, with 11 bases aligning to TRBD2. Trimming removed 5 bases from V and 5 bases from J; junction bases left unmatched: 9. The CDR3 spans 16 residues. CDR1 is SGHKS and CDR2 is YYEKEE in the germline V gene (reference sequence). The CDR3 nucleotides are TGTGCCAGCAGTCTTAGCGGGAGGGCTGGAAACAATGAGCAGTTCTTC. Translating it yields CASSLSGRAGNNEQFF.

Worth noting for this clonotype: Since no conserved phenylalanine or tryptophan closes the CDR3, a read error is the likely cause. The J gene is TRBJ2-3, the V gene TRBV11-2, with D perhaps matching TRBD2 (6 bases). This CDR3 has 17 amino acids. Germline CDR1 SGHAT, CDR2 FQNNGV. CDR3 region: CASSLDPADTSTDTQYL. DNA for the CDR3: TGTGCCAGCAGCTTAGATCCTGCAGACACTAGCACGGATACGCAGTATCTT.

There are many counts of this clonotype. The genes are TRBV6-1 and TRBJ1-5, with D possibly TRBD1 on 6 matching bases. Germline V gene lookup returns CDR1 MNHNS and CDR2 SASEGT. The CDR3 totals 15 residues. Trimming stripped 0 bases from V and 4 bases from J, with 10 bases between. CDR3 in DNA: TGTGCCAGCAGTGAAGCCCCGCAGGGGAATCAGCCCCAGCATTTT. This sequence encodes CASSEAPQGNQPQHF.

This clonotype was observed at least ten times. V is TRBV12-3 or TRBV12-4 and J is TRBJ2-2, with 9 bases matching TRBD2. The V segment lost 7 bases and the J segment 2 bases; nucleotides outside the gene matches: 5. The CDR3 length is 15 residues. The CDR3 nucleotides are TGTGCCAGCACGGGTCTAGCGGGAAACACCGGGGAGCTGTTTTTT. This codes for CASTGLAGNTGELFF.

This clonotype has only a few counts. This chain uses TRBV11-3 with TRBJ2-3; D gene uncertain. Germline CDR1 SGHNT, CDR2 YENEEA. Between the trimmed V and J ends, which lost 1 base and 4 bases, there was a span of 3 bases. This CDR3 comprises 12 residues. In DNA, the CDR3 is TGTGCCAGCAGCTTAGTCCCAGATACGCAGTATTTT. As protein: CASSLVPDTQYF.

The rearrangement uses TRBV20-1 and TRBJ2-3; D might be TRBD2 (5 bases). Trimming took off 7 bases at V and 4 bases at J, with 24 bases between the two ends. CDR3 length: 16 amino acids. Germline lookup yields CDR1 DFQATT and CDR2 SNEGSKA (reference sequence). The CDR3 protein is CSVSAAGISEADTQYF. As DNA, the CDR3 is TGCAGTGTTTCCGCGGCCGGGATTAGCGAAGCAGATACGCAGTATTTT.